This is a list of T cell receptor beta chains from one sample in a study of T and B cells in COVID-19 patients. Via MiXCR, TCRdb re-called the multiplex PCR reads, giving one row per CDR3 protein. This table has 20,000 to 30,000 distinct CDR3 sequences, about 33% appearing once. Material: blood. Every receptor here comes from a human donor who had recovered from COVID-19. CDR3s include the opening cysteine and the closing phenylalanine or tryptophan. Fields, in order: D gene, J gene, clone size, V gene, CDR3 DNA, CDR3 protein. A D gene is named only where the DNA matches it firmly. Not every row has a clone size; where given, it reads once, few, many or a size class.

d_gene: TRBD1; j_gene: TRBJ1-2; abundance: .; v_gene: TRBV6-5; CDR3nt: TGTGCCAGCAGTGTGGGACAGGGGCGAAGCTACACCTTC; CDR3aa: CASSVGQGRSYTF
d_gene: TRBD2; j_gene: TRBJ2-7; abundance: few; v_gene: TRBV14; CDR3nt: TGTGCCAGCAGCCAAGATAGGGTAGCGGGAGGCCTCGGACCCTACGAGCAGTACTTC; CDR3aa: CASSQDRVAGGLGPYEQYF
d_gene: .; j_gene: TRBJ2-7; abundance: .; v_gene: TRBV4-3; CDR3nt: TGCGCCAGCAGCCAAGATCAACAGTCCTACGAGCAGTACTTC; CDR3aa: CASSQDQQSYEQYF
d_gene: .; j_gene: TRBJ2-7; abundance: .; v_gene: TRBV20-1; CDR3nt: TGCAGTGCCAGGGACGGGAGCTCCTACGAGCAGTACTTC; CDR3aa: CSARDGSSYEQYF
d_gene: .; j_gene: TRBJ1-4; abundance: once; v_gene: TRBV12-3/TRBV12-4; CDR3nt: TGTGCCAGCACAGACTTTGCAACTAATGAAAAACTGTTTTTT; CDR3aa: CASTDFATNEKLFF
d_gene: TRBD1; j_gene: TRBJ2-7; abundance: medium-sized; v_gene: TRBV27; CDR3nt: TGTGCCAGCAGCAATCGCCCCGGACAGGGAGCCTACGAGCAGTACTTC; CDR3aa: CASSNRPGQGAYEQYF
d_gene: .; j_gene: TRBJ2-1; abundance: few; v_gene: TRBV6-4; CDR3nt: TGTGCCAGCAGTGACTCTGGCTCGAGCGATGAGCAGTTCTTC; CDR3aa: CASSDSGSSDEQFF
d_gene: .; j_gene: TRBJ1-4; abundance: few; v_gene: TRBV12-3/TRBV12-4; CDR3nt: TGTGCCAGCAGCCCGGGACGGATGGCAACTAATGAAAAACTGTTTTTT; CDR3aa: CASSPGRMATNEKLFF
d_gene: .; j_gene: TRBJ2-7; abundance: few; v_gene: TRBV7-2; CDR3nt: TGTGCCAGCAGCTTCGGATACGAGGGTTTCGGGGGGCAGTACTTC; CDR3aa: CASSFGYEGFGGQYF
d_gene: .; j_gene: TRBJ2-3; abundance: .; v_gene: TRBV18; CDR3nt: TGTGCCAGCTCACCACTGCCAGGGAGCACAGATACGCAGTATTTT; CDR3aa: CASSPLPGSTDTQYF
d_gene: .; j_gene: TRBJ2-5; abundance: .; v_gene: TRBV10-3; CDR3nt: TGTGCCATCAGTGCAGGGACAGAGACCCAGTACTTC; CDR3aa: CAISAGTETQYF
d_gene: TRBD1; j_gene: TRBJ2-2; abundance: few; v_gene: TRBV6-4; CDR3nt: TGTGCCAGCATCCCCATAGGGACAGGGGCGTTCACCGGGGAGCTGTTTTTT; CDR3aa: CASIPIGTGAFTGELFF
d_gene: .; j_gene: TRBJ2-1; abundance: few; v_gene: TRBV7-2; CDR3nt: TGTGCCAGCAGCTTAGCATTGGGCAATGAGCAGTTCTTC; CDR3aa: CASSLALGNEQFF
d_gene: .; j_gene: TRBJ2-5; abundance: .; v_gene: TRBV6-6; CDR3nt: TGTGCCAGCAGTTACGGGGAGACCCGGTACTTC; CDR3aa: CASSYGETRYF
d_gene: .; j_gene: TRBJ1-5; abundance: .; v_gene: TRBV18; CDR3nt: TGTGCCAGCTCAGAACAGGGTTGGAATCAGCCCCAGCATTTT; CDR3aa: CASSEQGWNQPQHF
d_gene: .; j_gene: TRBJ1-2; abundance: .; v_gene: TRBV6-2/TRBV6-3; CDR3nt: TGTGCCAGTAATACTCCGCCTTATGGCTACACCTTC; CDR3aa: CASNTPPYGYTF
d_gene: .; j_gene: TRBJ1-2; abundance: .; v_gene: TRBV18; CDR3nt: TGTGCCAGCTCACCAACTGGATGGGCTAACTATGGCTACACCTTC; CDR3aa: CASSPTGWANYGYTF
d_gene: TRBD1; j_gene: TRBJ2-2; abundance: many; v_gene: TRBV27; CDR3nt: TGTGCCTCTACGCATACGGGACAGGGGTTCGGGGAGCTGTTTTTT; CDR3aa: CASTHTGQGFGELFF
d_gene: .; j_gene: TRBJ2-7; abundance: .; v_gene: TRBV27; CDR3nt: TGTGCCACCAGTGATTTGAACAGAAACTCCTACGAGCAGTACTTC; CDR3aa: CATSDLNRNSYEQYF
d_gene: .; j_gene: TRBJ2-7; abundance: .; v_gene: TRBV5-6; CDR3nt: TGTGCCAGCAGCTTTGCAAGGGGCTACGAGCAGTACTTC; CDR3aa: CASSFARGYEQYF
d_gene: TRBD2; j_gene: TRBJ2-3; abundance: .; v_gene: TRBV5-1; CDR3nt: TGCGCCAGCAGCTTGGGACTAGCGGGTAGTGGTGATACGCAGTATTTT; CDR3aa: CASSLGLAGSGDTQYF
d_gene: .; j_gene: TRBJ1-6; abundance: medium-sized; v_gene: TRBV11-1; CDR3nt: TGTGCCAGCAGCATCCGCGAGGGTTGGAGTAATTCACCCCTCCACTTT; CDR3aa: CASSIREGWSNSPLHF
d_gene: TRBD1; j_gene: TRBJ2-1; abundance: many; v_gene: TRBV6-5; CDR3nt: TGTGCCAGCAGGGGGACAGGGACCAATGAGCAGTTCTTC; CDR3aa: CASRGTGTNEQFF
d_gene: .; j_gene: TRBJ2-5; abundance: .; v_gene: TRBV5-4; CDR3nt: TGTGCCAGCAGCGGCACAAGGAGTGGCCAAGAGACCCAGTACTTC; CDR3aa: CASSGTRSGQETQYF
d_gene: TRBD2; j_gene: TRBJ2-1; abundance: medium-sized; v_gene: TRBV18; CDR3nt: TGTGCCAGCTCACTAGAGGGACTAGCGGGAGCCAATGAGCAGTTCTTC; CDR3aa: CASSLEGLAGANEQFF
d_gene: .; j_gene: TRBJ1-1; abundance: few; v_gene: TRBV12-3/TRBV12-4; CDR3nt: TGTGCCAGCAGCTCTGCCGTACAAACTCGACAGAACACTGAAGCTTTCTTT; CDR3aa: CASSSAVQTRQNTEAFF
d_gene: .; j_gene: TRBJ2-3; abundance: many; v_gene: TRBV6-2/TRBV6-3; CDR3nt: TGTGCCAGCAGTTCCCCCCGGGCCGTCACAGATACGCAGTATTTT; CDR3aa: CASSSPRAVTDTQYF
d_gene: .; j_gene: TRBJ1-6; abundance: .; v_gene: TRBV20-1; CDR3nt: TGCAGTGCCCCACCGGACAGCAATTCACCCCTCCACTTT; CDR3aa: CSAPPDSNSPLHF
d_gene: TRBD1; j_gene: TRBJ2-3; abundance: .; v_gene: TRBV7-9; CDR3nt: TGTGCCAGCAGCTTTGTAGAAAGTTGGGGACAGGGGGCCACAGATACGCAGTATTTT; CDR3aa: CASSFVESWGQGATDTQYF
d_gene: TRBD2; j_gene: TRBJ2-1; abundance: few; v_gene: TRBV7-2; CDR3nt: TGTGCCAGCTCGGGAGGGCCTTGGAATGAGCAGTTCTTC; CDR3aa: CASSGGPWNEQFF
d_gene: .; j_gene: TRBJ2-1; abundance: medium-sized; v_gene: TRBV19; CDR3nt: TGTGCCAGTAGTATAGACAGGGGTTACAATGAGCAGTTCTTC; CDR3aa: CASSIDRGYNEQFF
d_gene: TRBD1; j_gene: TRBJ2-7; abundance: .; v_gene: TRBV7-6; CDR3nt: TGTGCCAGCAGCTCGCCCGGACAGGGATCCTACGAGCAGTACTTC; CDR3aa: CASSSPGQGSYEQYF
d_gene: .; j_gene: TRBJ2-2; abundance: .; v_gene: TRBV6-5; CDR3nt: TGTGCCAGCACCGGAAAGGGGGGGGCGCGGACCGGGGAGCTGTTTTTT; CDR3aa: CASTGKGGARTGELFF
d_gene: TRBD1; j_gene: TRBJ1-4; abundance: .; v_gene: TRBV4-3; CDR3nt: TGCGCCAGCAGCGAACAGGGGGCTGGTGGTGAAAAACTGTTTTTT; CDR3aa: CASSEQGAGGEKLFF
d_gene: TRBD2; j_gene: TRBJ2-5; abundance: .; v_gene: TRBV29-1; CDR3nt: TGCAGCGTCCTGACTAGCGGGGGGGAAGAGACCCAGTACTTC; CDR3aa: CSVLTSGGEETQYF
d_gene: TRBD1; j_gene: TRBJ1-2; abundance: .; v_gene: TRBV6-5; CDR3nt: TGTGCCAGCAGTTGGGACAGGGGGCGGGAGGGCTACACCTTC; CDR3aa: CASSWDRGREGYTF
d_gene: .; j_gene: TRBJ1-2; abundance: .; v_gene: TRBV5-5; CDR3nt: TGTGCCAGCAGTTACACAGGTGGCTACACCTTC; CDR3aa: CASSYTGGYTF
d_gene: TRBD1; j_gene: TRBJ1-2; abundance: once; v_gene: TRBV20-1; CDR3nt: TGCAGTGCTAGCGATGGGATCAGACAGGGAAGAAGTTCGGGATATGGCTACACCTTC; CDR3aa: CSASDGIRQGRSSGYGYTF
d_gene: .; j_gene: TRBJ1-4; abundance: .; v_gene: TRBV4-3; CDR3nt: TGCGCCAGCAGCCAAGAAGGGCACCCAACTAATGAAAAACTGTTTTTT; CDR3aa: CASSQEGHPTNEKLFF
d_gene: TRBD1; j_gene: TRBJ2-1; abundance: .; v_gene: TRBV27; CDR3nt: TGTGCCAGCAGTTTATCCGACAGGGGGCCTCTCAATGAGCAGTTCTTC; CDR3aa: CASSLSDRGPLNEQFF
d_gene: .; j_gene: TRBJ1-3; abundance: few; v_gene: TRBV12-3/TRBV12-4; CDR3nt: TGTGCCAGCAGTTTGCAGGGGTACGGAAACACCATATATTTT; CDR3aa: CASSLQGYGNTIYF